These 7 T cell receptor beta chains originate from one sample sequenced in a study of monozygotic twins with inflammatory bowel disease. TCRdb processed the 5' RACE reads again and assigns one entry to each CDR3 protein, with no DNA. The sample table includes some 400,000 distinct CDR3 sequences. The sequenced sample was blood. Receptors originate from a human donor with ulcerative colitis or Crohn's disease, or a healthy co-twin of an affected twin (not recorded which).

The rearrangement uses TRBV11-2 and TRBJ2-7; TCRdb selects TRBD1, and the lack of DNA leaves this call unchecked. Germline values: CDR1 SGHAT, CDR2 FQNNGV. The CDR3 runs to 15 residues. The CDR3 sequence: CASSFPGSGSYEQYF.

This chain links TRBV9 with TRBJ2-1; TCRdb picks TRBD1, but there is no DNA to check that call. Germline CDR1 is SGDLS and CDR2 is YYNGEE. This CDR3 is 16 amino acids long. The CDR3 is CASSVAGGTTYNEQFF.

The V gene is TRBV6-2 or TRBV6-3, the J gene TRBJ2-1; no DNA is available, so the TRBD1 call from TCRdb remains unchecked. Germline V gives CDR1 MNHEY, CDR2 SVGEGT. The CDR3 is 14 residues long. The CDR3 region is CASSPRGAWDEQFF.

This rearrangement joins TRBV3-1 to TRBJ2-2. The CDR3 has 15 amino acids. Germline V gene data show CDR1 as LGHDT and CDR2 as YNNKEL (reference sequence). The CDR3 is CASSQDRVYTGELFF.

The chain joins TRBV20-1 to TRBJ1-1; the D gene TCRdb calls, TRBD1, cannot be checked with no DNA. The CDR3 runs 12 residues. Germline V gene sequence: CDR1 DFQATT, CDR2 SNEGSKA (reference sequence). This CDR3 reads CSASGGNTEAFF.

The chain has TRBV7-2 and TRBJ2-3; TCRdb selects TRBD2, and the lack of DNA leaves this call unchecked. Germline values: CDR1 SGHTA, CDR2 FQGNSA. CDR3 size: 15 residues. This CDR3 is CASSPGLSSTDTQYF. Filled out from reference TRBV7-2 and TRBJ2-3, the complete variable domain reads GAGVSQSPSNKVTEKGKDVELRCDPISGHTALYWYRQSLGQGLEFLIYFQGNSAPDKSGLPSDRFSAERTGGSVSTLTIQRTQQEDSAVYLCASSPGLSSTDTQYFGPGTRLTVL.

CDR3 loop: CASSLERGSYEQYF. The chain combines TRBV11-2 with TRBJ2-7. In germline, CDR1 is SGHAT, CDR2 FQNNGV. This CDR3 has 14 residues.